This T cell receptor beta chain stems from a study of vaccination effects on CD4 cells after COVID-19. This clone was counted a single time. Its antigen is not identified. Generated by immunoSEQ multiplex PCR, the TCRdb table keeps only in-frame clones and is missing some. The repertoire consists of about 20,000 clones, with nearly 75% occurring once and the leading ten covering approximately 38%. Study-wide points: Post-vaccine spike-reactive clones in convalescents were mainly new vaccine-induced clones.

Expansion with viral peptide pools was applied to antigen-specific CD4+ T cells by the ViraFEST assay prior to sequencing. After more than 8 days in culture, the CD4+ T cells were isolated. The person's infection with SARS-CoV-2, confirmed by PCR, took place between March and December 2020. PBMC cultures contained 2 million or so cells per well, 8.5 to 10 IU/ml IL-2 and around 9.9 ug/ml peptides. The input for sequencing was CD4+ T cells from PBMCs cultured with a peptide pool, taken before COVID-19 vaccination. The receptor comes from a human donor who had a prior SARS-CoV-2 infection.

The CDR3 DNA is TGCGCCAGCAGCCACGGGCTAGCAGGAGATACGCAGTATTTT. This sequence encodes CASSHGLAGDTQYF. This chain uses TRBV4-3 with TRBJ2-3; possible D gene TRBD2, 5 bases. With 3 bases removed from V and 5 bases from J, the gap between germline ends came to 12 bases. This CDR3 region has 14 residues. The germline V gene has CDR1 LGHNA and CDR2 YSLEER.